A selection of T cell receptor beta chains follows, all from one sample in a study of cytomegalovirus exposure and HLA in healthy donors. The table came from immunoSEQ multiplex PCR; TCRdb's copy has only in-frame clones and leaves some out. The sample includes 74,000 or so clones, 78% of them seen just once. Sequencing was performed on PBMCs. These receptors came from a male donor in good health and CMV-seropositive. The conserved cysteine and the conserved F or W are not part of the CDR3 here. The order of the fields is J gene, V gene, CDR3 protein.

>TRBJ2-1|TRBV27
ASSLTPGPGNEQF
>TRBJ2-7|TRBV5-6
ASSLGAQDFREQY
>TRBJ2-7|TRBV4-1
ASSYPGTGDHEQY
>TRBJ1-1|TRBV5-1
ASSPREGGNTEAF
>TRBJ1-1|TRBV19
ASSIAGVDTEAF
>TRBJ2-2|TRBV5-1
ASSQEVPGTGELF
>TRBJ1-1|TRBV7-2
ASRTVAGGAEAF
>TRBJ2-5|TRBV5-5
ASSLDPGTFQETQY
>TRBJ2-1|TRBV4-1
ASSQSGIRIDNEQF
>TRBJ1-2|TRBV5-1
ASSDGQGYGYT
>TRBJ1-3|TRBV9
ASSAETGFSGNTIY
>TRBJ1-6|TRBV18
ASTNRVRGNSPLH
>TRBJ2-3|TRBV6-6
ASSGLYTDTQY
>TRBJ1-1|TRBV28
ASLTPGTGGDTEAF
>TRBJ1-1|TRBV6-4
ASSDNRENTEAF
>TRBJ1-2|TRBV6-5
ASSYSRGGYGYT
>TRBJ2-7|TRBV18
ASSRDRGEQY
>-|TRBV27
ASSSTYRDSSYEQY
>TRBJ2-1|TRBV19
ASSIGLRGGAYNEQF
>TRBJ2-2|TRBV5-1
ASSLERGSNTGELF
>TRBJ2-7|TRBV19
ACGQGTGEQY
>TRBJ1-1|TRBV5-8
ASSLVTLNTEAF
>TRBJ2-7|TRBV6-5
ASSYSQGAGEQY
>TRBJ2-1|TRBV28
ASHYQGSNEQF
>TRBJ1-5|TRBV2
ASTAGQFNQPQH
>TRBJ2-2|TRBV7-2
ASSLDSSVAGELF
>TRBJ1-2|TRBV7-9
SSSHKVGARNYGYT
>TRBJ1-2|TRBV27
ASSLSPTGSGGYT
>TRBJ2-5|TRBV6-1
ASSPGGLYQETQY
>TRBJ2-3|TRBV5-1
ASSFGPLPDTQY
>TRBJ2-7|TRBV5-6
ASSSQSGMAYEQY
>TRBJ2-2|TRBV5-1
ASSLEVAGRNTGELF
>TRBJ2-5|TRBV7-2
ASSFGFTGVGETQY
>TRBJ2-1|TRBV18
ASSPLLRGGRGYNEQF
>TRBJ2-7|TRBV27
ASSLRGPVSYEQY
>TRBJ2-1|TRBV5-1
ASGNPGGNEQF
>TRBJ2-2|TRBV15
ATSGRGGELF